The 7 T cell receptor beta chains presented below share a single source sample, sequenced in a study of vaccination effects on CD4 cells after COVID-19. These receptors have no known antigen. The assay was immunoSEQ multiplex PCR, and TCRdb's table has in-frame clones only and misses some. The data contain tens of thousands of clones, about four fifths of them singletons. Within the ViraFEST assay, antigen-specific CD4+ T cells underwent expansion with viral peptide pools prior to sequencing. CD4+ T cells were isolated after less than 13 days of culture. Vaccine recipients lacked prior SARS-CoV-2 infection and had negative nucleocapsid antibodies. This specimen consisted of CD4+ T cells from PBMCs cultured with HCoV-NL63 spike peptides, obtained before COVID-19 vaccination. The receptor source for this set is a human donor who received a COVID-19 vaccine.

The chain links TRBV9 to TRBJ1-4; D might be TRBD1 (5 bases). Between the trimmed V and J ends, which lost 3 bases and 11 bases, there was a span of 23 bases. Germline V gene sequence: CDR1 SGDLS, CDR2 YYNGEE. The CDR3 is 16 residues long. The CDR3 spells CASSAQPGTATRKLFF. The CDR3 coding sequence is TGTGCCAGCAGCGCACAGCCCGGGACCGCAACTCGGAAACTGTTTTTT. Full variable domain (rest looked up from reference TRBV9 and TRBJ1-4): DSGVTQTPKHLITATGQRVTLRCSPRSGDLSVYWYQQSLDQGLQFLIQYYNGEERAKGNILERFSAQQFPDLHSELNLSSLELGDSALYFCASSAQPGTATRKLFFGSGTQLSVL.

The rearrangement links TRBV19 to TRBJ1-2; perhaps TRBD1 as D (6 bases). Per the germline V gene, CDR1 is LNHDA and CDR2 is SQIVND (reference sequence). The CDR3 contains 12 residues. The V end lost 4 bases, the J end lost 4 bases, and 7 bases lay between the germline ends. CDR3 coding DNA: TGTGCCAGTAGTAACAGGGCCTATGGCTACACCTTC. This codes for CASSNRAYGYTF.

This clone was counted between two and nine times. This sequence joins TRBV7-2 and TRBJ1-2, with D unclear. V was clipped by 0 bases and J by 2 bases, with 10 bases between them. The CDR3 loop spans 15 amino acids. Germline-derived CDR1 and CDR2 are SGHTA and FQGNSA. CDR3 region: CASSLAALPNYGYTF. The CDR3 region has the DNA TGTGCCAGCAGCTTAGCTGCACTTCCAAACTATGGCTACACCTTC.

The chain uses TRBV12-3 or TRBV12-4 and TRBJ2-7; TRBD2 agrees at 9 bases. This CDR3 contains 13 residues. Trimming took 6 bases from V and 7 from J; bases not matched to a gene: 7. CDR3 in amino acids: CASSLLAGREQYV. The DNA for the CDR3 is TGTGCCAGCAGCCTCCTAGCGGGGAGGGAGCAGTACGTC.

The chain links TRBV7-2 to TRBJ2-3; the match to TRBD2 covers 16 bases. J was trimmed by 3 bases and V by 5 bases; bases with no gene match: 8. This CDR3 is 18 amino acids long. Germline V gene lookup returns CDR1 SGHTA and CDR2 FQGNSA. The DNA for the CDR3 is TGTGCCAGCAGCGCCCCGGGACTAGCGGGGGGGCAAACAGATACGCAGTATTTT. This sequence encodes CASSAPGLAGGQTDTQYF. Based on the CDR3 plus reference TRBV7-2 and TRBJ2-3, the full variable domain is GAGVSQSPSNKVTEKGKDVELRCDPISGHTALYWYRQSLGQGLEFLIYFQGNSAPDKSGLPSDRFSAERTGGSVSTLTIQRTQQEDSAVYLCASSAPGLAGGQTDTQYFGPGTRLTVL.

This clone occurred once. V gene TRBV6-2 or TRBV6-3 combines with J gene TRBJ1-1; D call uncertain. V was cut by 2 bases and J by 10 bases, with 11 bases left in between. Per germline, CDR1 MNHEY and CDR2 SVGEGT. The length of the CDR3 is 12 residues. CDR3 loop: CASSYGRPSAFF. The CDR3 nucleotides are TGTGCCAGCAGTTACGGGCGGCCTTCAGCTTTCTTT.

In nucleotides, the CDR3 is TGTGCCAGTAAAAATGCGCCCGGCTTCGGTGAGCAGTTCTTC. Encoded protein: CASKNAPGFGEQFF. The chain recombines TRBV19 with TRBJ2-1; the D is unclear. This CDR3 spans 14 amino acids. Trimming removed 7 bases from V and 9 bases from J, with 19 bases in between. The germline V gene has CDR1 LNHDA and CDR2 SQIVND (reference sequence).